These 25 T cell receptor beta chains originate from one sample sequenced in a study of CD8 T cells in Susac syndrome. Reverse transcription of roughly 0.5 to 1 ug RNA used random hexamers. MiXCR was run by TCRdb on the immunoSEQ multiplex PCR reads, yielding one entry per CDR3 protein. The table records 55,000 to 85,000 distinct CDR3 sequences, over 90% of them present only once. Sample: CD4+ T cells from PBMCs. These receptors all stem from a human donor with multiple sclerosis.

The rearrangement uses TRBV2 and TRBJ1-5, with a weak D call TRBD1 (6 bases). The V and J ends lost 1 base and 7 bases respectively, with 11 bases between them. This CDR3 comprises 14 residues. Germline CDR1 and CDR2: SNHLY and FYNNEI. CDR3 nucleotide sequence: TGTGCCAGCAGTGAAGAGGGGGGGCTGCAGCCCCAGCATTTT. Translation: CASSEEGGLQPQHF. The whole variable domain, filled in from reference TRBV2 and TRBJ1-5, reads EPEVTQTPSHQVTQMGQEVILRCVPISNHLYFYWYRQILGQKVEFLVSFYNNEISEKSEIFDDQFSVERPDGSNFTLKIRSTKLEDSAMYFCASSEEGGLQPQHFGDGTRLSIL.

The chain uses TRBV20-1 and TRBJ2-7; the match to TRBD1 covers 11 bases. Looked up from germline, CDR1 is DFQATT and CDR2 is SNEGSKA (reference sequence). This CDR3 comprises 14 residues. J gave up 4 bases and V 6 bases, and 8 bases lay outside the gene matches. This CDR3 is CSAAGTGGWYEQYF. CDR3 DNA: TGCAGTGCCGCGGGGACAGGGGGTTGGTACGAGCAGTACTTC.

V and J are TRBV29-1 and TRBJ1-2; possibly TRBD1 for D (6 bases). Germline V lookup: CDR1 SQVTM, CDR2 ANQGSEA. The CDR3 is 13 residues long. V shed 4 bases and J shed 6 bases, with 15 bases lying between them. The CDR3 protein is CSVGTGLRNGYTF. Written as DNA, the CDR3 is TGCAGCGTTGGTACAGGGCTCCGTAATGGCTACACCTTC.

The chain couples TRBV27 to TRBJ2-5; D uncertain. This CDR3 has 12 residues. Trimming stripped 2 bases from V and 7 bases from J, with 8 bases between. Germline CDR1 is MNHEY and CDR2 is SMNVEV (reference sequence). The CDR3 bases are TGTGCCAGCAGTTTAGGGCATGGGACCCAGTACTTC. Translated: CASSLGHGTQYF.

The chain is built from TRBV5-1 and TRBJ2-7; D possibly uses TRBD1 or TRBD2 (5 bases each). The ends were cut back, 6 bases at V and 5 bases at J, with 15 bases in the middle. CDR1 SGHRS and CDR2 YFSETQ come from the germline V gene. There are 13 residues in the CDR3. The CDR3 DNA is TGCGCCAGCAACCAGGGAGATACGCACGAGCAGTACTTC. It codes for CASNQGDTHEQYF.

This sequence joins TRBV29-1 and TRBJ2-1; D ambiguous. The CDR3 runs 13 residues. V lost 1 base and J 4 bases, leaving 8 bases between the germline ends. Germline V gives CDR1 SQVTM, CDR2 ANQGSEA. CDR3 sequence reads: CSVEGTRYNEQFF. CDR3 DNA: TGCAGCGTTGAAGGTACACGGTACAATGAGCAGTTCTTC.

This chain links TRBV30 with TRBJ1-1; D is unclear. Trimming left V 2 bases short and J 1 base short, with 2 bases between. The CDR3 spans 11 residues. Germline V CDR1 and CDR2: GTSNPN, SVGIG (reference sequence). The CDR3 here is CAWSKNTEAFF. DNA of the CDR3: TGTGCCTGGAGTAAGAACACTGAAGCTTTCTTT.

The chain recombines TRBV28 with TRBJ2-5; maybe TRBD2 (5 bases). Germline V CDR1 and CDR2: MDHEN, SYDVKM. Between the trimmed V and J ends, which lost 4 bases and 2 bases, there was a span of 8 bases. The CDR3 runs 13 residues. The CDR3 sequence is CASSSREQETQYF. The DNA of the CDR3 is TGTGCCAGCAGTTCGAGGGAGCAAGAGACCCAGTACTTC.

J is TRBJ2-3 and V is TRBV29-1; no reliable D call. Germline V gives CDR1 SQVTM, CDR2 ANQGSEA. The CDR3 contains 16 residues. The V and J ends lost 0 bases and 7 bases respectively, with 20 bases between them. CDR3 DNA: TGCAGCGTTGAAGATAAGGCGGTTAGGGCCAGGAATACGCAGTATTTT. Residues: CSVEDKAVRARNTQYF.

The CDR3 here is CASSQDPGTVYNEQFF. CDR3 nucleotides: TGTGCCAGCAGCCAAGATCCGGGGACTGTCTACAATGAGCAGTTCTTC. The chain recombines TRBV3-1 with TRBJ2-1; D is possibly TRBD2 (6 bases). This CDR3 has 16 residues. The germline gives CDR1 LGHDT, CDR2 YNNKEL (reference sequence). Trimming removed 0 bases at V and 3 bases at J, with 12 bases between.

The V call is TRBV11-2, the J call TRBJ2-3; tentative D call: TRBD1 (6 bases). Trimming took 5 bases from V and 5 from J, leaving 14 bases between them. CDR3 size: 14 residues. CDR1 and CDR2 from the germline V gene are SGHAT and FQNNGV. CDR3 sequence: CASSRLGAGDTQYF. The CDR3 bases are TGTGCCAGCAGCCGACTGGGGGCAGGAGATACGCAGTATTTT.

J is TRBJ1-1 and V is TRBV7-9, with TRBD1 matching over 8 bases. Germline lookup yields CDR1 SEHNR and CDR2 FQNEAQ (reference sequence). After removal of 3 bases from V and 6 bases from J, the junction contained 6 bases not matched to a gene. The CDR3 loop spans 14 amino acids. The CDR3 bases are TGTGCCAGCAGCTTCGCAGGGGGCGTCCCTGAAGCTTTCTTT. This translates into CASSFAGGVPEAFF. Full variable domain (missing parts from reference TRBV7-9 and TRBJ1-1): DTGVSQNPRHKITKRGQNVTFRCDPISEHNRLYWYRQTLGQGPEFLTYFQNEAQLEKSRLLSDRFSAERPKGSFSTLEIQRTEQGDSAMYLCASSFAGGVPEAFFGQGTRLTVV.

This chain uses TRBV5-1 with TRBJ2-1; TRBD1 is a possible D gene (5 bases). This CDR3 contains 16 residues. Trimming shortened V by 0 bases and J by 1 base, and 11 bases separated the two germline ends. Germline CDR1 is SGHRS and CDR2 is YFSETQ. CDR3 in amino acids: CASSLAPTVSYNEQFF. CDR3 nucleotide sequence: TGCGCCAGCAGCTTGGCTCCGACAGTTTCCTACAATGAGCAGTTCTTC.

The chain has TRBV7-2 and TRBJ2-1; 15 bases agree with TRBD2. The CDR3 runs to 19 residues. J was trimmed by 4 bases and V by 5 bases; bases with no gene match: 12. The germline gives CDR1 SGHTA, CDR2 FQGNSA. The CDR3 DNA sequence: TGTGCCAGCAGCCCCAGGACTAGCGGGGGGGTAAGGGGATACAATGAGCAGTTCTTC. This translates into CASSPRTSGGVRGYNEQFF.

The V and J genes are TRBV29-1 and TRBJ2-3; a weak D match, TRBD2 (7 bases). The CDR3 extends over 14 amino acids. Germline loops: CDR1 SQVTM, CDR2 ANQGSEA. Trimming cost V 4 bases and J 0 bases, with 11 bases left between them. The CDR3 spells CSVAAGASTDTQYF. The CDR3 DNA is TGCAGCGTTGCGGCGGGGGCTAGCACAGATACGCAGTATTTT.

V and J are TRBV30 and TRBJ1-2; 7 bases agree with TRBD1. CDR1 GTSNPN and CDR2 SVGIG come from the germline V gene (reference sequence). The J segment lost 4 bases and the V segment lost 0 bases, leaving 8 bases of the junction unmatched. The CDR3 runs to 15 residues. CDR3 DNA sequence: TGTGCCTGGAGTGTTGGACAGGTGAACTCCTATGGCTACACCTTC. Translated, it gives CAWSVGQVNSYGYTF.

J is TRBJ2-7 and V is TRBV28, with 7 nucleotides matching TRBD1. This CDR3 has 14 residues. Germline loops: CDR1 MDHEN, CDR2 SYDVKM. V trimming: 2 bases; J trimming: 1 base; junction bases outside the gene matches: 2. The CDR3 region is CASSLPRGSYEQYF. The CDR3 nucleotides read TGTGCCAGCAGTTTACCCAGGGGGTCCTACGAGCAGTACTTC.

The rearrangement uses TRBV12-3 or TRBV12-4 and TRBJ2-2, with D perhaps matching TRBD1 (7 bases). V was cut by 10 bases and J by 4 bases, with 19 bases left in between. This CDR3 has 15 residues. The CDR3 DNA reads as TGTGCCACCACCAGGGGGGAAAGCGGCACCGGGGAGCTGTTTTTT. Protein product: CATTRGESGTGELFF.

Written as DNA, the CDR3 is TGTGCCAGCAGTTACGCCGAGGGGGCCTATGAGACCCAGTACTTC. This translates into CASSYAEGAYETQYF. The chain uses TRBV6-2 or TRBV6-3 and TRBJ2-5, with 7 bases identical to TRBD1. CDR3 length: 15 residues. V lost 2 bases to trimming and J lost 5 bases; unmatched junction nucleotides: 8. CDR1 and CDR2 from the germline V gene are MNHEY and SVGEGT.

This chain links TRBV29-1 with TRBJ1-4, with TRBD1 matching over 11 bases. The V gene end was trimmed by 7 bases and the J gene end by 8 bases; junction bases not matched to a gene: 3. The CDR3 extends over 12 amino acids. The germline V gene encodes CDR1 SQVTM and CDR2 ANQGSEA. The CDR3 coding sequence is TGCAGCGGGGGGACAGGGGGAGAAAAACTGTTTTTT. Its protein is CSGGTGGEKLFF.

The chain couples TRBV3-1 to TRBJ2-7; TRBD1 or TRBD2 may be the D gene (5 bases each). Trimming stripped 2 bases from V and 5 bases from J, with 22 bases between. CDR1 and CDR2 from the germline V gene are LGHDT and YNNKEL (reference sequence). This CDR3 has 17 residues. The CDR3 loop reads CASSQNSGAQYRHEQYF. CDR3 sequence (DNA): TGTGCCAGCAGCCAAAACTCCGGGGCACAATACCGCCACGAGCAGTACTTC.

The chain is built from TRBV20-1 and TRBJ2-2, with D perhaps given as TRBD1 or TRBD2 (6 bases each). The CDR3 runs 12 residues. V shed 2 bases and J shed 8 bases, with 9 bases lying between them. Germline-derived CDR1 and CDR2 are DFQATT and SNEGSKA (reference sequence). The CDR3 sequence is CSARRGDGELFF. CDR3 nucleotide sequence: TGCAGTGCTAGAAGGGGGGATGGGGAGCTGTTTTTT.

The rearrangement joins TRBV6-6 to TRBJ2-4; tentatively, D is TRBD1 (6 bases). The V end lost 7 bases, the J end lost 8 bases, and 15 bases lay between the germline ends. This CDR3 contains 13 residues. The germline V gene encodes CDR1 MNHNY and CDR2 SVGAGI (reference sequence). The CDR3 is CASKIQGRDIQYF. Written as DNA, the CDR3 is TGTGCCAGCAAGATACAGGGAAGGGACATTCAGTACTTC.

The chain uses TRBV12-3 or TRBV12-4 and TRBJ1-4; TRBD1 aligns across 9 bases. The CDR3 sequence is 15 residues long. Trimming cost V 5 bases and J 7 bases; bases outside gene matches: 8. CDR3 protein: CASSQPGQGREKLFF. As DNA, the CDR3 is TGTGCCAGCAGTCAACCGGGACAGGGCCGTGAAAAACTGTTTTTT.

The chain joins TRBV20-1 to TRBJ2-7; either TRBD1 or TRBD2 may fit D (7 bases each). V lost 7 bases to trimming and J lost 3 bases, with 19 bases between them. Germline-derived CDR1 and CDR2 are DFQATT and SNEGSKA (reference sequence). The CDR3 sequence is 14 residues long. CDR3 amino acids: CSGLREGQFYEQYF. The CDR3 coding sequence is TGCAGTGGCCTTAGGGAGGGACAGTTCTACGAGCAGTACTTC.